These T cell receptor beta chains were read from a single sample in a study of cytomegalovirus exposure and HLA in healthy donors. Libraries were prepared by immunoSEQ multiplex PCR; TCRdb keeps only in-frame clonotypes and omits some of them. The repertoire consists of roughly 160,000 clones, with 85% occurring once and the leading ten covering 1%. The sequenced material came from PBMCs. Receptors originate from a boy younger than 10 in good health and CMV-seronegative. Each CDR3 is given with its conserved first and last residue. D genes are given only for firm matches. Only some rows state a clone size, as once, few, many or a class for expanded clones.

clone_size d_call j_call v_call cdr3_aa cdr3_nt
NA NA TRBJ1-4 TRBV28 CASSLPGNNEKLFF TGTGCCAGCAGTTTACCAGGGAATAATGAAAAACTGTTTTTT
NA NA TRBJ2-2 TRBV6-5 CASSSRQAYTGELFF TGTGCCAGCAGTTCCCGACAGGCATACACCGGGGAGCTGTTTTTT
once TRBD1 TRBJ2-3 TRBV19 CASTLRSGTGVSGTQYF TGTGCCAGTACCCTACGTTCCGGGACAGGGGTTTCGGGTACGCAGTATTTT
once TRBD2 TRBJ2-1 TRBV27 CASRLTSGGNNEQFF TGTGCCAGCAGACTCACTAGCGGGGGGAACAATGAGCAGTTCTTC
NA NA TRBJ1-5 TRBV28 CASSFQGFSNQPQHF TGTGCCAGCAGTTTCCAGGGATTTAGCAATCAGCCCCAGCATTTT
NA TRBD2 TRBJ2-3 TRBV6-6 CASSYSTRGSTDTQYF TGTGCCAGCAGTTACTCGACGCGGGGGAGCACAGATACGCAGTATTTT
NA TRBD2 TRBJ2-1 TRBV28 CASSLGLAAISYNEQFF TGTGCCAGCAGTCTCGGACTAGCGGCAATCTCCTACAATGAGCAGTTCTTC
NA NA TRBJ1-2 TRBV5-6 CASSSGTPYGYTF TGTGCCAGCAGCTCTGGGACACCCTATGGCTACACCTTC
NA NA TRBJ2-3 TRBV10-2 CASTPPGGTDTQYF TGCGCCAGTACCCCTCCGGGGGGCACAGATACGCAGTATTTT
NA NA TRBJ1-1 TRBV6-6 CASSYSSLSANTEAFF TGTGCCAGCAGTTACAGTAGTCTATCCGCGAACACTGAAGCTTTCTTT
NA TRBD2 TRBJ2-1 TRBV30 CAWSVKGLAVKSYNEQFF TGTGCCTGGAGTGTAAAGGGACTAGCCGTAAAGTCTTACAATGAGCAGTTCTTC
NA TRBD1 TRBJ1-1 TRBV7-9 CASSLAGTGLVGTEAFF TGTGCCAGCAGCTTAGCTGGGACAGGGTTGGTTGGCACTGAAGCTTTCTTT
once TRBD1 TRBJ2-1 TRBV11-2 CASSTGGVSYNEQFF TGTGCCAGCAGTACAGGGGGTGTCTCCTACAATGAGCAGTTCTTC
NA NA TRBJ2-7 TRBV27 CASSAEAGYSYEQYF TGTGCCAGCAGCGCGGAGGCAGGCTACTCCTACGAGCAGTACTTC
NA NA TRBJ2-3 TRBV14 CASSPIRRDPDTQYF TGTGCCAGCAGCCCTATTAGGAGGGACCCAGATACGCAGTATTTT
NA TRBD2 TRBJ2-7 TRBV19 CASKRTSASYEQYF TGTGCCAGTAAAAGGACTAGCGCTTCCTACGAGCAGTACTTC
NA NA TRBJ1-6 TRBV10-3 CAISEWALSSYNSPLHF TGTGCCATCAGTGAGTGGGCCCTGAGCTCCTATAATTCACCCCTCCACTTT
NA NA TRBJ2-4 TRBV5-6 CASSPQGTKNIQYF TGTGCCAGCAGCCCACAGGGAACCAAAAACATTCAGTACTTC
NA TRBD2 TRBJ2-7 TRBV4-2 CASSQGASGTYEQYF TGTGCCAGCAGCCAAGGCGCTAGCGGGACCTACGAGCAGTACTTC
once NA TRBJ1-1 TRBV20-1 CSARVQGEAFF TGCAGTGCTAGAGTGCAGGGAGAAGCTTTCTTT
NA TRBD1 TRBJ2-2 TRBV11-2 CASTRQGTSDTYTGELFF TGTGCCAGCACAAGACAGGGGACGTCCGATACGTACACCGGGGAGCTGTTTTTT
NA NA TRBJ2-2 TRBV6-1 CASSVRGIANTGELFF TGTGCCAGCAGTGTACGGGGAATAGCGAACACCGGGGAGCTGTTTTTT
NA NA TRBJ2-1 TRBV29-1 CSVEDLTGLNEQFF TGCAGCGTTGAAGATTTAACAGGGCTGAATGAGCAGTTCTTC
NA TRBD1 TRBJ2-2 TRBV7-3 CASSPTGGAGGELFF TGTGCCAGCAGTCCTACAGGGGGCGCCGGCGGGGAGCTGTTTTTT
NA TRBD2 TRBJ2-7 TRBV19 CASSVGGSGSDEQYF TGTGCCAGTAGTGTGGGAGGTAGCGGGAGCGACGAGCAGTACTTC
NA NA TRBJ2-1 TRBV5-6 CASILFTQVNEQFF TGTGCCAGCATCCTCTTTACACAGGTGAATGAGCAGTTCTTC
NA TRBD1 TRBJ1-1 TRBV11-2 CASRRRREGQGNTEAFF TGTGCCAGCAGGAGGCGACGCGAGGGACAGGGTAACACTGAAGCTTTCTTT
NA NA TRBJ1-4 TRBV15 CAPLRGVVEKLFF TGTGCCCCCCTGCGGGGGGTGGTTGAAAAACTGTTTTTT
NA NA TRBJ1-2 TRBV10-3 CAISDERNYGYTF TGTGCCATCAGTGATGAACGGAACTATGGCTACACCTTC
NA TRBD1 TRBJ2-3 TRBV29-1 CTGTGDGTDTQYF TGCACGGGGACAGGGGACGGCACAGATACGCAGTATTTT